This T cell receptor (beta chain) was retrieved from a study of OX40 agonist ivuxolimab in advanced cancers. Repertoires were generated with immunoSEQ multiplex PCR, while TCRdb's copy carries only in-frame clones and drops some. The sample lists some 70,000 clones, approximately 80% occurring once. Germline CDR1 reads SGHTA; CDR2 reads FQGTGA. This CDR3 has 13 residues. The ends were cut back, 3 bases at V and 5 bases at J, with 10 bases in the middle. Regarding this clone: Its target is not known.

Study observations and caveats: With doses of 0.1 to 3.0 mg/kg, CD4+ and CD8+ blood T cells had undergone clonal expansion by week 6.

The TCR comes from an adult with an advanced solid tumor such as melanoma, head and neck, liver or kidney cancer. The chain joins TRBV7-3 to TRBJ1-1, with TRBD1 as a possible D gene (5 bases). The specimen was CD4+ or CD8+ T cells sorted from blood, collected in a trial of the OX40 agonist ivuxolimab. CDR3: CASSFAGGTEAFF. CDR3 in DNA: TGTGCCAGCAGCTTTGCGGGGGGGACTGAAGCTTTCTTT.